This T cell receptor beta chain came from a study of cytomegalovirus exposure and HLA in healthy donors. Whole-study findings and limits: Overall, some 160 TCR beta chains were annotated as cytomegalovirus-associated.

Produced via immunoSEQ multiplex PCR; TCRdb's table is partial and in-frame only. The repertoire holds about 190,000 clones, with 86% as singletons. A word on this clone: Its cognate antigen is unknown.

The CDR3 consists of 13 residues. The germline V and J ends were trimmed by 3 bases and 2 bases, with 8 bases remaining between them. The germline CDR1 and CDR2 sequences are SGDLS and YYNGEE. Among the 120 or so subjects of the validation cohort, separate from the roughly 670-subject first cohort, were the donors. Sequencing was performed on PBMCs. This chain joins TRBV9 and TRBJ2-5; TRBD2 is a possible D gene (5 bases). The clonotype was recovered from a woman aged 18-29 years in good health and CMV-seronegative. This CDR3 is CASSASFQETQYF. The CDR3 coding sequence is TGTGCCAGCAGCGCTAGCTTTCAAGAGACCCAGTACTTC.